The rows below give T cell receptor beta chains drawn from one sample of a study of shared clonotypes between healthy human individuals. Here immunoSEQ multiplex PCR was the method, and the copy in TCRdb shows in-frame clones only, minus some. The table lists about 2.1 million clones, roughly 93% of them singletons, with about 1.7% in the top ten. Source material: naive CD8+ T cells from PBMCs. The origin of the receptors is a man aged 18 to 29 in good health. Some clones in this sample may be carry-over from other donors' samples. The CDR3 runs from the conserved cysteine through the conserved F or W. Each record gives: D gene, V gene, J gene, CDR3 protein. D genes are given only for firm matches.

>-|TRBV11-3|TRBJ2-1
CASSPRPSGYNEQFF
>-|TRBV10-1|TRBJ2-5
CASSETSGETQYF
>TRBD1|TRBV13|TRBJ2-1
CASSSRDRAYNEQFF
>-|TRBV4-1|TRBJ2-7
CASSQVYTYEQYF
>-|TRBV5-1|TRBJ2-4
CASSLEGRQNIQYF
>TRBD2|TRBV7-2|TRBJ2-1
CASRPRGLAPGVEQFF
>-|TRBV7-2|TRBJ1-5
CASSPRPVTSNQPQHF
>-|TRBV28|TRBJ2-1
CASSLVLRGHAFF
>-|TRBV6-6|TRBJ2-6
CASVGPGANVLTF
>TRBD2|TRBV9|TRBJ2-7
CASSGSSGSPSYEQYF
>-|TRBV9|TRBJ2-7
CASSKGEGLGYEQYF
>TRBD2|TRBV5-4|TRBJ2-1
CASSLGGSSYNEQFF
>TRBD1|TRBV4-1|TRBJ2-7
CASSQPGQGPYEQYF
>TRBD2|TRBV7-2|TRBJ2-7
CASSPTLGLAETYEQYF
>-|TRBV9|TRBJ1-5
CASSESGANQPQHF
>TRBD1|TRBV6-5|TRBJ1-1
CASSWGTGDTEAFF
>-|TRBV2|TRBJ1-5
CASSAEYSNQPQHF
>-|TRBV6-5|TRBJ2-7
CASRPGTGYYEQYF
>-|TRBV20-1|TRBJ1-1
CSLRLNTEAFF
>-|TRBV6-8|TRBJ1-4
CATIGTWEKLFF
>-|TRBV5-1|TRBJ2-7
CASSPGPGYEQYF
>-|TRBV15|TRBJ2-1
CATGAGSSSYNEQFF
>TRBD2|TRBV27|TRBJ2-7
CASKLAGAAYEQYF
>-|TRBV4-2|TRBJ2-1
CASSQDTQGPYNEQFF
>TRBD1|TRBV9|TRBJ1-3
CASRSRGDTIYF
>-|TRBV27|TRBJ2-1
CASSLGGPPHNEQFF
>TRBD2|TRBV10-3|TRBJ2-7
CAISVVLIAGEGEQYF
>-|TRBV29-1|TRBJ2-3
CSALAVLGHLSADTQYF
>-|TRBV7-2|TRBJ1-1
CASRAAGNTEAFF
>TRBD2|TRBV29-1|TRBJ2-1
CSVEGGGLRYNEQFF
>TRBD1|TRBV5-1|TRBJ1-4
CASSFDDRGHNEKLFF
>-|TRBV5-4|TRBJ1-1
CASSFGSNTEAFF
>-|TRBV7-9|TRBJ1-2
CASRAWSSEQLGYGYTF
>-|TRBV4-3|TRBJ1-1
CASSQVREGRGAFF